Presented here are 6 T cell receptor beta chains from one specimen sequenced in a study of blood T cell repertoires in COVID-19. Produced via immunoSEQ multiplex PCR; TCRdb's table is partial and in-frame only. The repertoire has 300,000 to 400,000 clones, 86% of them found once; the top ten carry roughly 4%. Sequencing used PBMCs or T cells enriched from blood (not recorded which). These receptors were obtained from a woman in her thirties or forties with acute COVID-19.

CDR3 sequence: CASSRTTTYEQYF. CDR3 in DNA: TGTGCCAGCAGTAGAACTACTACCTACGAGCAGTACTTC. This chain joins TRBV12-3 or TRBV12-4 and TRBJ2-7, with D hard to call. There are 13 residues in the CDR3. V was trimmed by 5 bases and J by 2 bases, leaving 10 bases between them.

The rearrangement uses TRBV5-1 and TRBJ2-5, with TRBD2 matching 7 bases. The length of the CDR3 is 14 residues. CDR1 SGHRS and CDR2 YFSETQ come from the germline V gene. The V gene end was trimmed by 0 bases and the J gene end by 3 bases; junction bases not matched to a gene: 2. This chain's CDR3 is CASSLVSGEETQYF. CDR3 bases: TGCGCCAGCAGCTTGGTCAGCGGGGAAGAGACCCAGTACTTC.

In DNA form, the CDR3 reads TGTGCCAGCAGCTTAATAGTGTACAATGAGCAGTTCTTC. Protein: CASSLIVYNEQFF. The J gene is TRBJ2-1, the V gene TRBV5-6; D is uncertain. The CDR3 consists of 13 residues. CDR1 is SGHDT, CDR2 YYEEEE, per germline. V lost 2 bases, J lost 4 bases, and 7 bases lay in between. Using reference TRBV5-6 and TRBJ2-1 for the parts outside the CDR3, the full variable domain is DAGVTQSPTHLIKTRGQQVTLRCSPKSGHDTVSWYQQALGQGPQFIFQYYEEEERQRGNFPDRFSGHQFPNYSSELNVNALLLGDSALYLCASSLIVYNEQFFGPGTRLTVL.

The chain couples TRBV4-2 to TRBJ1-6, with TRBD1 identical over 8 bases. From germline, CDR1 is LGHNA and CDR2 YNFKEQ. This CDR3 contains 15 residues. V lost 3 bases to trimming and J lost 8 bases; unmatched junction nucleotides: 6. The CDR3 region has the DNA TGTGCCAGCAGCCAGACAGGGGAAAGGGATTCACCCCTCCACTTT. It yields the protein CASSQTGERDSPLHF.

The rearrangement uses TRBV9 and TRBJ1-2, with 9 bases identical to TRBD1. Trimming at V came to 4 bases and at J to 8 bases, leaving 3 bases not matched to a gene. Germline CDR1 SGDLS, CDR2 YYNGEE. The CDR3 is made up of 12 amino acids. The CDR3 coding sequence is TGTGCCAGCAGCACAGGGGGCGCCGGCTACACCTTC. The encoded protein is CASSTGGAGYTF.

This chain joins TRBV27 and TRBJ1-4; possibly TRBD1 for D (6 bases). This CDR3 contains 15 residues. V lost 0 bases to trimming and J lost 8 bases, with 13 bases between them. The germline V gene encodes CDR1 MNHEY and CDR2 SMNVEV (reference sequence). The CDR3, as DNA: TGTGCCAGCAGTTTATCTTGGGGGCTGGAGGAAAAACTGTTTTTT. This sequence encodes CASSLSWGLEEKLFF. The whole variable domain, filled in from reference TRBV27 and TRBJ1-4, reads EAQVTQNPRYLITVTGKKLTVTCSQNMNHEYMSWYRQDPGLGLRQIYYSMNVEVTDKGDVPEGYKVSRKEKRNFPLILESPSPNQTSLYFCASSLSWGLEEKLFFGSGTQLSVL.